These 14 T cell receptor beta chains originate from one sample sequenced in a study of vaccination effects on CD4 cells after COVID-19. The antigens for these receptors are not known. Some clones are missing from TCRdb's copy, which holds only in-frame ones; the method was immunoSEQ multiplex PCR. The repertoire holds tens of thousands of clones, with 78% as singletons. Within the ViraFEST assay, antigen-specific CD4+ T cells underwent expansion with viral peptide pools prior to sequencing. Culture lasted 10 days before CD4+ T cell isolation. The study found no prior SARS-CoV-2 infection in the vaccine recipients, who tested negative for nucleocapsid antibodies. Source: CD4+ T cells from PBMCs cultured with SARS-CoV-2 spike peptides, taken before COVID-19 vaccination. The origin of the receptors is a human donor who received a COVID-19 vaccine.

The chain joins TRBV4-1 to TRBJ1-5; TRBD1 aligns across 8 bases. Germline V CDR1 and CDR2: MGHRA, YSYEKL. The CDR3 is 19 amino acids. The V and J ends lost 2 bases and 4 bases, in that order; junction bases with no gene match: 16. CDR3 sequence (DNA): TGCGCCAGCAGCCAAATAGAAGGGACAGGACTATCGAGGAATCAGCCCCAGCATTTT. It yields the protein CASSQIEGTGLSRNQPQHF.

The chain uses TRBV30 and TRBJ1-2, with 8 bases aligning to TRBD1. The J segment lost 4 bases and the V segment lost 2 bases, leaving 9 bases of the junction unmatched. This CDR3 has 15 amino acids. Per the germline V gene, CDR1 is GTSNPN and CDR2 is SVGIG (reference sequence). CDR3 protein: CAWSLGTGGGYGYTF. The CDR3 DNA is TGTGCCTGGAGTCTTGGGACAGGCGGTGGCTATGGCTACACCTTC.

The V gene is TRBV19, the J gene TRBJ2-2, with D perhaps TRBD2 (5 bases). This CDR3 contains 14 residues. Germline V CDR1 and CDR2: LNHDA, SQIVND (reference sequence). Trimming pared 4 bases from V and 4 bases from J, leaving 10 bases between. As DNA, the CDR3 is TGTGCCAGTAGTAGCTCGAGGGCCACCGGGGAGCTGTTTTTT. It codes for CASSSSRATGELFF.

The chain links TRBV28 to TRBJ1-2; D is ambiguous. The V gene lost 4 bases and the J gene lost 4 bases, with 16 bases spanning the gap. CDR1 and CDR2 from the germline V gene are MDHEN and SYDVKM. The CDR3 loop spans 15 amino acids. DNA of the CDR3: TGTGCCAGCAGTTCGTCGCCAGCCAATACCTATGGCTACACCTTC. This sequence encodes CASSSSPANTYGYTF.

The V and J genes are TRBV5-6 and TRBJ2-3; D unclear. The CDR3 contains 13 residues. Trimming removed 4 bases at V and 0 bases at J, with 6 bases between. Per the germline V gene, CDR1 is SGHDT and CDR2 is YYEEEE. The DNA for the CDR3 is TGTGCCAGCAGCCCTTGGAGCACAGATACGCAGTATTTT. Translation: CASSPWSTDTQYF.

DNA for the CDR3: TGCGCCAGCAGCCGGGACAGGGGCCCTTACGAGCAGTACGTC. The encoded protein is CASSRDRGPYEQYV. The genes are TRBV10-2 and TRBJ2-7; 10 bases agree with TRBD1. The CDR3 has 14 residues. J gave up 4 bases and V 6 bases, and 6 bases lay outside the gene matches. Germline-derived CDR1 and CDR2 are WSHSY and SAAADI.

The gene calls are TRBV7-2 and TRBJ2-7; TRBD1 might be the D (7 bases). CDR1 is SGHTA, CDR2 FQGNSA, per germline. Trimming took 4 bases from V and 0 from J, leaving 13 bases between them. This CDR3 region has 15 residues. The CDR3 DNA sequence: TGTGCCAGCAGCTCCTCAGGGGGGCTCTCCTACGAGCAGTACGTC. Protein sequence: CASSSSGGLSYEQYV.

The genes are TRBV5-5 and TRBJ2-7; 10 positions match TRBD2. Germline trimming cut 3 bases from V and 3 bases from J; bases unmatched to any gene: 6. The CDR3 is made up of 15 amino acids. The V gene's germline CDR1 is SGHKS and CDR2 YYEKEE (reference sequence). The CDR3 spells CASSSGTSVYYEQYV. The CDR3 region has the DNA TGTGCCAGCAGCTCGGGGACTAGCGTCTACTACGAGCAGTACGTC.

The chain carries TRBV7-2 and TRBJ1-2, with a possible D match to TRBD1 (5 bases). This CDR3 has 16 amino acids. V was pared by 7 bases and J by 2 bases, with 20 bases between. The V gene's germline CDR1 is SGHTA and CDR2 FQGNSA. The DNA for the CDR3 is TGTGCCAGCACCCGGTGGGGCATCGGCGGAAACTATGGCTACACCTTC. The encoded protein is CASTRWGIGGNYGYTF.

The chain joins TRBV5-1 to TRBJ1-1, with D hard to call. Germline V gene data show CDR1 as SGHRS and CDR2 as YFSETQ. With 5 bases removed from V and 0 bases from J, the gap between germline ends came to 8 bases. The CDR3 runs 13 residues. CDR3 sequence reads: CASSSQLNTEAFF. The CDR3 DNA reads TGCGCCAGCAGTTCACAGTTGAACACTGAAGCTTTCTTT.

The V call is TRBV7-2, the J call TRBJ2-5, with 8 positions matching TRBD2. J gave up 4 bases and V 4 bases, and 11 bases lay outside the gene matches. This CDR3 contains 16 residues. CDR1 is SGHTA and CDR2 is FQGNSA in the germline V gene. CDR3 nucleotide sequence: TGTGCCAGCAGCTCCGAAACCACTAGCGGAAGAGAGACCCAGTACTTC. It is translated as CASSSETTSGRETQYF.

The CDR3 DNA is TGTGCCAGCAGCTCCCGACAGGGGATCACTGAAGCTTTCTTT. This translates into CASSSRQGITEAFF. The V call is TRBV5-4, the J call TRBJ1-1, with 8 bases fitting TRBD1. V shed 3 bases and J 4 bases; nucleotides not matched to a gene: 5. Germline assignment: CDR1 SGHNT and CDR2 YYREEE (reference sequence). There are 14 residues in the CDR3. Full variable domain (remainder filled in from reference TRBV5-4 and TRBJ1-1): ETGVTQSPTHLIKTRGQQVTLRCSSQSGHNTVSWYQQALGQGPQFIFQYYREEENGRGNFPPRFSGLQFPNYSSELNVNALELDDSALYLCASSSRQGITEAFFGQGTRLTVV.

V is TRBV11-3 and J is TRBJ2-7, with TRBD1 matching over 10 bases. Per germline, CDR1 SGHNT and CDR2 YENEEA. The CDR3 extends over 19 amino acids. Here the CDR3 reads CTSSLGGTGADLLPWEQYV. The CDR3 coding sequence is TGTACCAGCAGCTTAGGAGGGACAGGGGCCGACCTGCTCCCTTGGGAGCAGTACGTC.

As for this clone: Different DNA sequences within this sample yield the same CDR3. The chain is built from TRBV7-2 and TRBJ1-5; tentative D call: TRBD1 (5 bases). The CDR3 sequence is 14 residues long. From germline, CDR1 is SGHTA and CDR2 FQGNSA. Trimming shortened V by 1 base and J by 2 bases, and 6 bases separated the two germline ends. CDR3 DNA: TGTGCCAGCAGCTTAGGGGGGGGCAATCAGCCCCAGCATTTT. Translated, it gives CASSLGGGNQPQHF. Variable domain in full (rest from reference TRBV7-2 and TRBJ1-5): GAGVSQSPSNKVTEKGKDVELRCDPISGHTALYWYRQSLGQGLEFLIYFQGNSAPDKSGLPSDRFSAERTGGSVSTLTIQRTQQEDSAVYLCASSLGGGNQPQHFGDGTRLSIL.